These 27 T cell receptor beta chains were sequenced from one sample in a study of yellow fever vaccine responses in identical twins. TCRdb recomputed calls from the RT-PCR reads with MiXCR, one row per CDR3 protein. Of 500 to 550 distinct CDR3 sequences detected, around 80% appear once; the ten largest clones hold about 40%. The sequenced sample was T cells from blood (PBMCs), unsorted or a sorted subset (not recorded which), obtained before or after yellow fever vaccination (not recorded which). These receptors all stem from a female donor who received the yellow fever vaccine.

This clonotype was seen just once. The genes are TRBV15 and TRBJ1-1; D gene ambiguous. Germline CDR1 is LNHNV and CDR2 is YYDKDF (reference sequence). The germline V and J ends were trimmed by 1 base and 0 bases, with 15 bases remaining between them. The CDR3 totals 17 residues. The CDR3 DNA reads TGTGCCACCAGCAGAGGGGCGGGTCTGGGTCTGAACACTGAAGCTTTCTTT. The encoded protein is CATSRGAGLGLNTEAFF. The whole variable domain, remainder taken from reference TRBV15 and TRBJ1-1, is DAMVIQNPRYQVTQFGKPVTLSCSQTLNHNVMYWYQQKSSQAPKLLFHYYDKDFNNEADTPDNFQSRRPNTSFCFLDIRSPGLGDTAMYLCATSRGAGLGLNTEAFFGQGTRLTVV.

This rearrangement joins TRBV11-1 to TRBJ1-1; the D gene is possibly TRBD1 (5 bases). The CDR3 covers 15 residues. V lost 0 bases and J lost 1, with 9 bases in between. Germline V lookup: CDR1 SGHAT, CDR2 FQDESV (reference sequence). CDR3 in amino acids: CASSLATGQNTEAFF. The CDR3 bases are TGTGCCAGCAGCTTAGCCACTGGACAGAACACTGAAGCTTTCTTT.

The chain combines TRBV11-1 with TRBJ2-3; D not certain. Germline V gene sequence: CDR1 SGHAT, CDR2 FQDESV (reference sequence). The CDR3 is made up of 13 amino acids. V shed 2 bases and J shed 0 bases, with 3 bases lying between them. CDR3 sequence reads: CASSLSSTDTQYF. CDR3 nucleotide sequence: TGTGCCAGCAGCTTATCGAGCACAGATACGCAGTATTTT.

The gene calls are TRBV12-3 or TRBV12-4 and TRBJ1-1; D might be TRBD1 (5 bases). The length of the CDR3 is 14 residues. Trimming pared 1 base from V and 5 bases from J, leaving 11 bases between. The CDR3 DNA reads TGTGCCAGCAGTTTAGGGGGCGGGGGAACTGAAGCTTTCTTT. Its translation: CASSLGGGGTEAFF.

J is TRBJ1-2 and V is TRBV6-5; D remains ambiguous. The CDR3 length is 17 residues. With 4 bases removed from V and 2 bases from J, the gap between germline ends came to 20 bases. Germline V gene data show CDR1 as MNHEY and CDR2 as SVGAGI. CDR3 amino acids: CASSSLLQRGNNYGYTF. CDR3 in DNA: TGTGCCAGCAGTTCCCTTTTGCAGCGCGGCAACAACTATGGCTACACCTTC.

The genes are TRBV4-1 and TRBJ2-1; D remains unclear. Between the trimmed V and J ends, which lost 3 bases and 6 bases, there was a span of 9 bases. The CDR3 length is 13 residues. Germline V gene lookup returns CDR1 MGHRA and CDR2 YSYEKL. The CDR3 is CASSHWWGNEQFF. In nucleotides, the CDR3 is TGCGCCAGCAGCCATTGGTGGGGCAATGAGCAGTTCTTC.

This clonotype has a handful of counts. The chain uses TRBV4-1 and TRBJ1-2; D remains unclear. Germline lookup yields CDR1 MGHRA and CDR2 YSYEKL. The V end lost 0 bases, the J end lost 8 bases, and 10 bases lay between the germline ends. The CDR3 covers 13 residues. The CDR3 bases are TGCGCCAGCAGCCAAGACTCGGCGTGGGGCTACACCTTC. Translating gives CASSQDSAWGYTF.

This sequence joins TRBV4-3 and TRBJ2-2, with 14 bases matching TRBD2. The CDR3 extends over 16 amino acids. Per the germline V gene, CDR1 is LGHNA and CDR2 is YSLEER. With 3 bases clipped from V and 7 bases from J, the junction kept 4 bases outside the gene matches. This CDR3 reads CASSQGLAGEGGELFF. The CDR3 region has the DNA TGCGCCAGCAGCCAGGGACTAGCGGGAGAAGGCGGGGAGCTGTTTTTT.

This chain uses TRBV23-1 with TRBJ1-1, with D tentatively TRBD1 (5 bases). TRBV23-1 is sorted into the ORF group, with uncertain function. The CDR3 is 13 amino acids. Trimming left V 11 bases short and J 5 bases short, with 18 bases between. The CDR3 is CAHVERGFTEAFF. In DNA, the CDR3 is TGCGCCCATGTGGAAAGGGGTTTTACTGAAGCTTTCTTT.

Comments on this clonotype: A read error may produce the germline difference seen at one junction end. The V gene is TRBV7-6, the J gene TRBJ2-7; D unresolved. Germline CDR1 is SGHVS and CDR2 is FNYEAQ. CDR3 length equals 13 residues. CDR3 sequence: CASSLGWSYEQYF. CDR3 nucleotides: TGTGCTAGCAGCTTAGGATGGTCCTACGAGCAGTACTTC.

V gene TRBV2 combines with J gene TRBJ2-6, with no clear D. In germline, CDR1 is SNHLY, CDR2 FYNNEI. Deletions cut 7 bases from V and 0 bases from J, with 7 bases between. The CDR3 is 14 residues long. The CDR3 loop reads CASMRSSGANVLTF. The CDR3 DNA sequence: TGTGCCAGCATGCGCAGCTCTGGGGCCAACGTCCTGACTTTC.

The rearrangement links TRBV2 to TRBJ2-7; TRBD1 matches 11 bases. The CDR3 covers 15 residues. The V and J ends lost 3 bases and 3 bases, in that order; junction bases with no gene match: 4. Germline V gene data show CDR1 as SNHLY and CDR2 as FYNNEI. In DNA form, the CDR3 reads TGTGCCAGCAGTGAGGGACAGGGGGTTGGCTACGAGCAGTACGTC. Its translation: CASSEGQGVGYEQYV.

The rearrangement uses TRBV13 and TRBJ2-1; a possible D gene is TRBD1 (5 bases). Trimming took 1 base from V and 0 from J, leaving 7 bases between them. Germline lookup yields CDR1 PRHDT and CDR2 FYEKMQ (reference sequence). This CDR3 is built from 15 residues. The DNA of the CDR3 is TGTGCCAGCAGCTTAGAAAGGGGCTCCTACAATGAGCAGTTCTTC. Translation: CASSLERGSYNEQFF.

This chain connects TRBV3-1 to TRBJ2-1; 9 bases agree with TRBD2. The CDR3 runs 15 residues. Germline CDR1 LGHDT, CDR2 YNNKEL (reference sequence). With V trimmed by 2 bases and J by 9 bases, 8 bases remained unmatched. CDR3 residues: CASSQPSSGISEQFF. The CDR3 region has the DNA TGTGCCAGCAGCCAACCGTCTAGCGGGATTTCTGAGCAGTTCTTC.

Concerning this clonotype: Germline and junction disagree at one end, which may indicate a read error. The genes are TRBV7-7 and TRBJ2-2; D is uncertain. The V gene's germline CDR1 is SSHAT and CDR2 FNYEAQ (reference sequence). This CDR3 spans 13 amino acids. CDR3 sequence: CASSFRNTGELFF. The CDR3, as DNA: TGTGCTAGCAGCTTTAGGAACACCGGGGAGCTGTTTTTT.

CDR3 residues: CASSYDSSYEQYV. The CDR3 DNA reads as TGTGCCAGCAGTTACGACAGCTCCTACGAGCAGTACGTC. The genes are TRBV7-8 and TRBJ2-7, with a weak D call TRBD1 (5 bases). Germline V gene data show CDR1 as SGHVS and CDR2 as FQNEAQ. The CDR3 consists of 13 residues. Trimming took 6 bases from V and 0 from J, leaving 9 bases between them.

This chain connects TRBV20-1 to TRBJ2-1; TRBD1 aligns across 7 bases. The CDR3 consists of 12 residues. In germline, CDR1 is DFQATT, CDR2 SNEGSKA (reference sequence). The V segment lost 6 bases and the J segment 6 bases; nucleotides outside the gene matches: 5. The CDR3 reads CSANRDSNEQFF. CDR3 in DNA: TGCAGTGCGAACCGGGACAGCAATGAGCAGTTCTTC.

Here the CDR3 reads CASSYGRTQYF. The CDR3 DNA is TGTGCCAGCAGTTACGGCAGGACCCAGTACTTC. This rearrangement joins TRBV6-2 or TRBV6-3 to TRBJ2-5; D ambiguous. V lost 2 bases to trimming and J lost 7 bases, with 5 bases between them. CDR3 length: 11 amino acids. Germline assignment: CDR1 MNHEY and CDR2 SVGEGT.

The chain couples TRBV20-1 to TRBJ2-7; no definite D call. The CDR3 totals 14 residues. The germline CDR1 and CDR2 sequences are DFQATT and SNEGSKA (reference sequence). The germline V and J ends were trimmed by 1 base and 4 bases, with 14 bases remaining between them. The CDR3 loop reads CSARGVELEYEQYF. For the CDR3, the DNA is TGCAGTGCTAGAGGGGTAGAGCTTGAATACGAGCAGTACTTC.

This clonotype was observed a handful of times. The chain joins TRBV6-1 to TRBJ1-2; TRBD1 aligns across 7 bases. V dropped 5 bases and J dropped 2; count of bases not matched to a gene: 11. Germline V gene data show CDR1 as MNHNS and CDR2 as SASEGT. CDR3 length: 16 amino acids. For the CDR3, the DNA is TGTGCCAGCAGTCTCGCTACAGGGGTGGGGAACTATGGCTACACCTTC. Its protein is CASSLATGVGNYGYTF.

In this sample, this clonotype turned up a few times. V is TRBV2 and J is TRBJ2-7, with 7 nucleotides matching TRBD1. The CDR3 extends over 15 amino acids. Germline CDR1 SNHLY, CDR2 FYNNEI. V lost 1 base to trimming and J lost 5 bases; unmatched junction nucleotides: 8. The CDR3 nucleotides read TGTGCCAGCAGTGAAGTCGACAGGGTTAGCGACGAGCAGTACGTC. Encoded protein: CASSEVDRVSDEQYV.

Here the CDR3 reads CAISEWVRAREDNYGYTF. The CDR3 DNA sequence: TGTGCCATCAGTGAGTGGGTAAGGGCGCGGGAAGATAACTATGGCTACACCTTC. The V call is TRBV10-3, the J call TRBJ1-2, with D uncertain. The V and J ends lost 1 base and 1 base respectively, with 19 bases between them. Germline CDR1 ENHRY, CDR2 SYGVKD. The CDR3 runs to 18 residues.

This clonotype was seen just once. For the CDR3, the DNA is TGCGCCAGCAGCCAAGATGGAGGACCTGGAAACACCATATATTTT. Residues: CASSQDGGPGNTIYF. The chain combines TRBV4-3 with TRBJ1-3; D remains ambiguous. CDR3 size: 15 residues. Germline assignment: CDR1 LGHNA and CDR2 YSLEER. Trimming removed 0 bases at V and 2 bases at J, with 8 bases between.

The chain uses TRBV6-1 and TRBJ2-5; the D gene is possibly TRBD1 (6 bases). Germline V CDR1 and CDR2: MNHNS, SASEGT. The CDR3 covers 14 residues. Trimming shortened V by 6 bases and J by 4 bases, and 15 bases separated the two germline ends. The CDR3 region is CASSAGTPRETQYF. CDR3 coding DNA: TGTGCCAGCAGCGCCGGGACACCTCGAGAGACCCAGTACTTC.

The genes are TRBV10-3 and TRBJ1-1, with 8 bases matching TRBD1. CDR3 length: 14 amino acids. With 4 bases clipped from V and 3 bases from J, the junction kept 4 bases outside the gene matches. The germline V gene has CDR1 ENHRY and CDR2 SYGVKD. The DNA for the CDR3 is TGTGCCATCAGTGCAGGGGGCGCGGACACTGAAGCTTTCTTT. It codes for CAISAGGADTEAFF.

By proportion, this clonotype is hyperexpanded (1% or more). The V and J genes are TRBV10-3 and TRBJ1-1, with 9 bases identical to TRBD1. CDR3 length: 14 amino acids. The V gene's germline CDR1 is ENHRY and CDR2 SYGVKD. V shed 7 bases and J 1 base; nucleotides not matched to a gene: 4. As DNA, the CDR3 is TGTGCCATCACCCCGACAGGGGGGAACACTGAAGCTTTCTTT. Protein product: CAITPTGGNTEAFF.

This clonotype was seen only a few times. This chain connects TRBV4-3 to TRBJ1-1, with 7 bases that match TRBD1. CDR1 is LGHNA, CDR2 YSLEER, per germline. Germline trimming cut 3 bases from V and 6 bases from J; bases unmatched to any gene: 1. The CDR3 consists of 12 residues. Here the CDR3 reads CASSHQGAEAFF. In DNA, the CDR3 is TGCGCCAGCAGCCATCAGGGGGCTGAAGCTTTCTTT.